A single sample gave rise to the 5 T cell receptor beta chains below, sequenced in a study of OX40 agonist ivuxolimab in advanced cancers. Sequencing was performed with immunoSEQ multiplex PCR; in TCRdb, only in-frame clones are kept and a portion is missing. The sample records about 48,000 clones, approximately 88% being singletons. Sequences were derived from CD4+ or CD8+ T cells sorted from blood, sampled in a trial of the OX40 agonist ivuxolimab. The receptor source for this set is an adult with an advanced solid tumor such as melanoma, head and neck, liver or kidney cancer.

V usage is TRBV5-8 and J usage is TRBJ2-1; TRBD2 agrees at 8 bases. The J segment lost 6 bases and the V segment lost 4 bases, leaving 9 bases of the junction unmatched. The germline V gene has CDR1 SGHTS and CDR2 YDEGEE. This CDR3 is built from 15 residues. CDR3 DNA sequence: TGTGCCAGCAGCCCAGGGACTAGTCGGGCCAATGAGCAGTTCTTC. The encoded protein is CASSPGTSRANEQFF.

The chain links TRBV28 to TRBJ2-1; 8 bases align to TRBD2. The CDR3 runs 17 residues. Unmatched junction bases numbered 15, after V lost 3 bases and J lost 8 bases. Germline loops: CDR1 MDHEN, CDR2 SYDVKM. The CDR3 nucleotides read TGTGCCAGCAGTTTGCCCTGGGGGAGCGGGAGAGGCGATGAGCAGTTCTTC. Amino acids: CASSLPWGSGRGDEQFF.

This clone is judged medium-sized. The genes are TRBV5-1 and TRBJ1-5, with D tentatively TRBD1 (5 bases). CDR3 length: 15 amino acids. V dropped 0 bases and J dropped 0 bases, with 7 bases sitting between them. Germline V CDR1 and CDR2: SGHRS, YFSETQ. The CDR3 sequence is CASSLVGASNQPQHF. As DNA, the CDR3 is TGCGCCAGCAGCTTGGTAGGGGCTAGCAATCAGCCCCAGCATTTT. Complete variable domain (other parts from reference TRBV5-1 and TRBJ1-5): KAGVTQTPRYLIKTRGQQVTLSCSPISGHRSVSWYQQTPGQGLQFLFEYFSETQRNKGNFPGRFSGRQFSNSRSEMNVSTLELGDSALYLCASSLVGASNQPQHFGDGTRLSIL.

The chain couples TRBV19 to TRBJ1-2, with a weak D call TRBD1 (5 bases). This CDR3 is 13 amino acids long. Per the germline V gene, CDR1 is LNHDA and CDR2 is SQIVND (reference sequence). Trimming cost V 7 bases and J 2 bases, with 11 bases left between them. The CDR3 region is CASTFDRNYGYTF. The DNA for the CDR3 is TGTGCCAGTACCTTCGACAGAAACTATGGCTACACCTTC.

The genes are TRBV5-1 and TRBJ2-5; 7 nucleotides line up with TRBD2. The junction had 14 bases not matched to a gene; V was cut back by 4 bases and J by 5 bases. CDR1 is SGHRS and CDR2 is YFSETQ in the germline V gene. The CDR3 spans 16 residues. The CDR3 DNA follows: TGCGCCAGCAGCCGCGGCGACGGGGGGATTACGGAGACCCAGTACTTC. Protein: CASSRGDGGITETQYF.